Sequencing of this T cell receptor (beta chain) was carried out in a study of regulatory T cells in long-lasting Graves disease. Germline trimming cut 2 bases from V and 2 bases from J; bases unmatched to any gene: 11. Germline V CDR1 and CDR2: MNHEY, SVGEGT. There are 17 residues in the CDR3. Time point in this sample: newly diagnosed GD, antithyroid drugs for less than 3 months. The TCR library was made from RNA that had been extracted from PBMCs in TRIzol. Diagnosis followed American Thyroid Association guidelines for Graves' disease. Sequencing libraries for TCR beta were prepared with iRepertoire HTBI primers and Arm-PCR of CDR3 regions. TCRdb fed the multiplex PCR reads into MiXCR, producing one record per CDR3 protein. The table has some 490,000 distinct CDR3 sequences, 12% seen once. These same data were also listed under a study on T cells in Graves' hyperthyroidism and ophthalmopathy. That paper states: A first-round RT-PCR of the TCR CDR3 used the HTBI primer set. Most expanded thyroid clonotypes above 0.001 recurred in blood.

The receptor was derived from a woman aged 30 to 39 with Graves disease. This chain joins TRBV6-2 or TRBV6-3 and TRBJ2-5, with 7 bases fitting TRBD2. The sequenced sample was peripheral blood mononuclear cells (PBMCs), obtained at new diagnosis, from a patient treated with antithyroid drugs. The CDR3 sequence is CASSYRVGGSDQETQYF. In DNA, the CDR3 is TGTGCCAGCAGTTACCGGGTCGGGGGGAGCGATCAAGAGACCCAGTACTTC.